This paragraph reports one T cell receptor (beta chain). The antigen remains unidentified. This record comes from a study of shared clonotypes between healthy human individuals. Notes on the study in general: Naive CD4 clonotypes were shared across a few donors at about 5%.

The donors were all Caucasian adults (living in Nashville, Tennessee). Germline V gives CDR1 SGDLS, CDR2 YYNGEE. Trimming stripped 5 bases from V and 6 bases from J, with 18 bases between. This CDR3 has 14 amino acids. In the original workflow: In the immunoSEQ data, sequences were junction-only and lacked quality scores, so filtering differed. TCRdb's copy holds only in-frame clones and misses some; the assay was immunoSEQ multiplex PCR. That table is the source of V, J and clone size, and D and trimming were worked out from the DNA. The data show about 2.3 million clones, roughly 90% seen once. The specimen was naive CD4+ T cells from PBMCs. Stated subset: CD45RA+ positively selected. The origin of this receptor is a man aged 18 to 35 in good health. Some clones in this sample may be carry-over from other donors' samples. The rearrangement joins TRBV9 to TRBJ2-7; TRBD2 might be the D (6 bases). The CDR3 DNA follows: TGTGCCAGCAGTCCGCAGGTGGGGGGTGGCGAGCAGTACTTC. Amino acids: CASSPQVGGGEQYF.